The following is a T cell receptor beta chain sequence with its context. This sample was taken from a study of cytomegalovirus exposure and HLA in healthy donors. CDR1 is GTSNPN and CDR2 is SVGIG in the germline V gene (reference sequence). The CDR3 contains 14 residues. The germline V and J ends were trimmed by 0 bases and 10 bases, with 15 bases remaining between them. It was with 60 Vbeta and 13 Jbeta primers that the PCR ran. Generated by immunoSEQ multiplex PCR, the TCRdb table keeps only in-frame clones and is missing some. The table lists under 150,000 clones, 70% to 80% of them singletons, with approximately 1.8% in the top ten.

The J gene is TRBJ1-4, the V gene TRBV30; possible D gene TRBD1, 5 bases. Sequencing was carried out using PBMCs. This TCR was sampled from a woman aged 45-65 years in good health and CMV-seronegative. The CDR3 bases are TGTGCCTGGAGTGTACGGGGGGTCGGCGGAAAACTGTTTTTT. As protein: CAWSVRGVGGKLFF.